A selection of T cell receptor beta chains follows, all from one sample in a study of patients and donors after allogeneic stem cell transplantation. TCRdb redid the calling of the RT-PCR reads with MiXCR, one entry per CDR3 protein. The table includes roughly 150,000 distinct CDR3 sequences, 24% detected once. Input material: blood, either unsorted or a sorted T cell fraction (not recorded which). The receptors originated from a human donor who was either an allogeneic HSCT recipient or a stem cell or donor lymphocyte infusion donor (not recorded which). It is not recorded whose cells these are; they may come from a transplant donor. The CDR3 runs from the conserved cysteine through the conserved F or W. A D gene is named only where the DNA matches it firmly. Only part of the rows carry a size: once, few, many, or a class if the clone is expanded.

j_gene,v_gene,d_gene,abundance,CDR3nt,CDR3aa
TRBJ2-2,TRBV6-1,NA,few,TGTGCCAGCAGGGGCGGGGGCAGAAACACCGGGGAGCTGTTTTTT,CASRGGGRNTGELFF
TRBJ2-1,TRBV6-6,TRBD1,NA,TGTGCCAGCAGTTGGGGACAGGGAAAGGTTTACAATGAGCAGTTCTTC,CASSWGQGKVYNEQFF
TRBJ1-2,TRBV28,TRBD1,NA,TGTGCCAGCAGCCGACCCTGGGACAGGACCTATGGCTACACCTTC,CASSRPWDRTYGYTF
TRBJ2-1,TRBV5-1,NA,NA,TGCGCCAGCATTGCAGAAAACTCCAATGAGCAGTTCTTC,CASIAENSNEQFF
TRBJ1-2,TRBV12-3/TRBV12-4,NA,NA,TGTGCCAGCAGCCCAGGGGACTACTATGGCTACACCTTC,CASSPGDYYGYTF
TRBJ2-5,TRBV2,NA,few,TGTGCCAGCAGTGAAGCGGACAGAACCCAAGAGACCCAGTACTTC,CASSEADRTQETQYF
TRBJ2-2,TRBV9,NA,NA,TGTGCCAGCAGCGTAGCTTGCGGGGAGCTGTTTTTT,CASSVACGELFF
TRBJ2-4,TRBV29-1,NA,NA,TGCAGCGTTTATGGGGGGCCAAAGATCAAAAACATTCAGTACTTC,CSVYGGPKIKNIQYF
TRBJ2-1,TRBV2,TRBD1,NA,TGTGCCAGCAGTAGGAGTCTCGGGACAGGGGACGGAAGGGAGCAGTTCTTC,CASSRSLGTGDGREQFF
TRBJ2-1,TRBV20-1,NA,NA,TGCAGTGCCGATCAGGGTGGCAATGAGCAGTTCTTC,CSADQGGNEQFF
TRBJ2-2,TRBV5-1,NA,NA,TGCGCCAGCAGCTTGACGGAAACCGGGGAGCTGTTTTTT,CASSLTETGELFF
TRBJ2-3,TRBV11-1,TRBD1,NA,TGTGCCAGCAGCCATACAGGGGCGGAAGATACGCAGTATTTT,CASSHTGAEDTQYF
TRBJ2-4,TRBV11-2,TRBD2,NA,TGTGCCAGCAGCTTCATAGGACTAGCGGACCTCAAAAACATTCAGTACTTC,CASSFIGLADLKNIQYF
TRBJ2-1,TRBV27,NA,NA,TGTGCCAGCAGTTTACAGGTCGGTACTGAGCAGTTCTTC,CASSLQVGTEQFF
TRBJ2-7,TRBV6-2/TRBV6-3,NA,NA,TGTGCCAGCAGTCCCCGACTCTTAGAGCAGTACTTC,CASSPRLLEQYF
TRBJ2-1,TRBV20-1,NA,NA,TGCAGTGCTGAGCGGCTTCTCTCCTACAATGAGCAGTTCTTC,CSAERLLSYNEQFF
TRBJ2-1,TRBV9,TRBD2,few,TGTGCCAGCAGCGTAGAACTAGCGGTTTACAATGAGCAGTTCTTC,CASSVELAVYNEQFF
TRBJ2-3,TRBV9,NA,NA,TGTGCCAGCAGCGTAGTTCAGGGAAGCACAGATACGCAGTATTTT,CASSVVQGSTDTQYF
TRBJ2-5,TRBV11-2,TRBD2,NA,TGTGCCAGCAAGGGACTAGCGGGGCCAACTAGGGGGACCCAGTACTTC,CASKGLAGPTRGTQYF
TRBJ1-2,TRBV3-1,NA,NA,TGTGCCAGCAGCCTAACCGGTTCCTATGGCTACACCTTC,CASSLTGSYGYTF
TRBJ2-1,TRBV7-9,TRBD2,NA,TGTGCCAGCAGCAGCGGGAGTAGGAATGAGCAGTTCTTC,CASSSGSRNEQFF
TRBJ1-5,TRBV5-1,NA,NA,TGCGCCAGCAGCTTGAAGGGGCGGGAGCCCCAGCATTTT,CASSLKGREPQHF
TRBJ2-1,TRBV11-3,NA,NA,TGTGCCAGCAGCTTAGATCTTCTACTAGTTCAAAGTTACAATGAGCAGTTCTTC,CASSLDLLLVQSYNEQFF
TRBJ1-5,TRBV7-2,TRBD1,NA,TGTGCCAGCAGTACAACAGGGGGCGCCTCCAATCAGCCCCAGCATTTT,CASSTTGGASNQPQHF
TRBJ1-2,TRBV20-1,NA,NA,TGCAGTGCTGGGCAGGGATCCTATGGCTACACCTTC,CSAGQGSYGYTF